The rows below give T cell receptor beta chains drawn from one sample of a study of Ad26.COV2.S vaccination and SARS-CoV-2 variants. Method: immunoSEQ multiplex PCR; TCRdb's copy keeps in-frame clones and lacks some. The sample contains some 350,000 clones, more than 75% of which appear only once. The sample was peripheral blood, taken in a trial of Ad26.COV2.S vaccine versus placebo. The receptors originated from a person aged 18-65 years who received the Ad26.COV2.S COVID-19 vaccine or a placebo. CDR3s include the opening cysteine and the closing phenylalanine or tryptophan. The D gene is left open where the match is weak. For some rows the clone size is stated as once, few or many, or as a class when expanded; others skip it.

clone_size,v_call,d_call,j_call,cdr3_nt,cdr3_aa
.,TRBV7-8,.,TRBJ2-3,TGTGCCAGCAGCCAGCGGGCCTTACCAGGGGTGGATTTT,CASSQRALPGVDF
.,TRBV7-6,.,TRBJ2-1,TGTGCCAGCAGCCCGGCGGGGACCTACAATGAGCAGTTCTTC,CASSPAGTYNEQFF
.,TRBV18,TRBD1,TRBJ2-5,TGTGCCAGACCAGACAGGGGAATGAAAATCCCGTACCAAGAGACCCAGTACTTC,CARPDRGMKIPYQETQYF
few,TRBV19,.,TRBJ1-5,TGTGCCAGTAGTCAGGACAGTGTGTACAATCAGCCCCAGCATTTT,CASSQDSVYNQPQHF
.,TRBV24-1,.,TRBJ1-4,TGTGCCACCAGCCCTACGGGGGAAGGGGAAAAACTGTTTTTT,CATSPTGEGEKLFF
.,TRBV6-2/TRBV6-3,TRBD1,TRBJ2-5,TGTGCCAGCAGTACCGGGACAGGGGGTAGTTTCGGAGAGACCCAGTACTTC,CASSTGTGGSFGETQYF
.,TRBV5-1,.,TRBJ2-2,TGCGCCAGCAGCTTGGCCTCGACTGGAAACACCGGGGAGCTGTTTTTT,CASSLASTGNTGELFF
.,TRBV7-2,.,TRBJ2-7,TGTGCCAGCAGCCACAACGTCCTAGCAGCCTACGAGCAGTACTTC,CASSHNVLAAYEQYF
.,TRBV7-2,.,TRBJ2-3,TGTGCCAGCAGCCAAGGGGTAGATACGCAGTATTTT,CASSQGVDTQYF
.,TRBV4-3,.,TRBJ2-1,TGCGCCAGCAGCCAAGACCTAGCGACACCTAACAATGAGCAGTTCTTC,CASSQDLATPNNEQFF
once,TRBV9,TRBD1,TRBJ1-2,TGTGCCAGCAGCCCACGCGGTGACAGGGCGGACTATGGCTACACCTTC,CASSPRGDRADYGYTF
.,TRBV7-2,TRBD1,TRBJ2-3,TGTGCCAGCAGCTTAGTAGGGGGCCCCTCCACAGATACGCAGTATTTT,CASSLVGGPSTDTQYF
.,TRBV11-2,.,TRBJ1-3,TGTGCCAGCAGCTGGGACGGTGGAAACACCATATATTTT,CASSWDGGNTIYF
.,TRBV6-2/TRBV6-3,.,TRBJ2-3,TGTGCCAGCAGTTGGGCCTCGCGGTGGAAGGACGATACGCAGTATTTT,CASSWASRWKDDTQYF
.,TRBV3-1/TRBV3-2,.,TRBJ2-1,TGTGCCAGCAGCCCCGCGGGGTTTGAGGGGGCCTACTCCTACAATGAGCAGTTCTTC,CASSPAGFEGAYSYNEQFF
.,TRBV7-2,TRBD2,TRBJ2-1,TGTGCCAGCAGCTTAGAGGTAGGCGGGGGTTACAATGAGCAGTTCTTC,CASSLEVGGGYNEQFF
.,TRBV5-1,TRBD2,TRBJ2-3,TGCGCCAGCAGCTACTCTAGCGGGACCGGGGGAGATACGCAGTATTTT,CASSYSSGTGGDTQYF
.,TRBV6-5,TRBD1,TRBJ1-3,TGTGCCACCACGGACAGGAACTCTGGAAACACCATATATTTT,CATTDRNSGNTIYF
once,TRBV6-5,TRBD1,TRBJ1-1,TGTGCCAGCAGTAACTCCGACAGGGGGCGGGAAACTGAAGCTTTCTTT,CASSNSDRGRETEAFF
.,TRBV4-1,TRBD2,TRBJ2-2,TGCGCCAGCAGCCGCCCGGGACTAGCGGGAGGTGGAGGCGGGGAGCTGTTTTTT,CASSRPGLAGGGGGELFF
once,TRBV19,.,TRBJ2-1,TGTGCCAGTAGTATGCGGCTGAACAATGAGCAGTTCTTC,CASSMRLNNEQFF
.,TRBV27,.,TRBJ2-1,TGTGCCAGCAGCCATCCTGGCAATGAGCAGTTCTTC,CASSHPGNEQFF
.,TRBV3-1/TRBV3-2,.,TRBJ2-7,TGTGCCAGCAGGGGAGACCACTCAGGCTACGAGCAGTACTTC,CASRGDHSGYEQYF